This T cell receptor (beta chain) appears in the sequencing data of a study of shared clonotypes between healthy human individuals. TCRdb's copy holds only in-frame clones and misses some; the assay was immunoSEQ multiplex PCR. The repertoire has around 330,000 clones, around 67% of them found once; the top ten carry 9% to 12%. The CDR3 is made up of 13 amino acids. V trimming: 3 bases; J trimming: 14 bases; junction bases outside the gene matches: 5. Germline CDR1 and CDR2: WNHNN and SYGVQD (reference sequence). The specimen was memory CD4+ T cells sorted from blood. Sample subset: CD45RA-negative fraction. The rearrangement uses TRBV10-1 and TRBJ2-1, with 12 bases lining up with TRBD2. The clonotype was recovered from a young man in good health. This CDR3 is CASSDPLAGGEFF. CDR3 DNA sequence: TGCGCCAGCAGTGACCCACTAGCGGGAGGAGAGTTCTTC.